These 5 T cell receptor beta chains came from one sample sequenced in a study of blood T cell repertoires in COVID-19. Clones were read by immunoSEQ multiplex PCR, and TCRdb kept only the in-frame ones, dropping some. The sample yields around 200,000 clones, more than 75% seen once. Input material: peripheral blood. These receptors originate from a man between 65 and 79 years old with acute or convalescent COVID-19.

Concerning this clone: The CDR3 ends on some other residue instead of the conserved phenylalanine or tryptophan, so this is likely a read error. Because the CDR3's place on the DNA is in doubt, the DNA is left out and the CDR3 is given as listed by TCRdb. The CDR3 region is CASSAGLYKQNR. J is TRBJ1-1 and V is TRBV27; TRBD1, as called in the table, went unchecked against the DNA. The CDR3 is 12 amino acids in total, end residues counted. Germline V lookup: CDR1 MNHEY, CDR2 SMNVEV (reference sequence).

V is TRBV6-1 and J is TRBJ2-2; unclear D gene. CDR1 and CDR2 from the germline V gene are MNHNS and SASEGT. The CDR3 totals 14 residues. V lost 3 bases and J 3 bases, leaving 8 bases between the germline ends. The CDR3 is CASSDQVYTGELFF. CDR3 coding DNA: TGTGCCAGCAGTGATCAGGTTTACACCGGGGAGCTGTTTTTT.

The chain employs TRBV12-3 or TRBV12-4 and TRBJ1-5, with a weak D call TRBD1 (6 bases). Trimming removed 9 bases at V and 3 bases at J, with 9 bases between. The CDR3 contains 12 residues. The CDR3 sequence: CASRDTNQPQHF. DNA of the CDR3: TGTGCCAGTCGGGACACCAATCAGCCCCAGCATTTT.

The chain employs TRBV6-5 and TRBJ1-1; TRBD1 matches 7 bases. The CDR3 totals 15 residues. Germline-derived CDR1 and CDR2 are MNHEY and SVGAGI. V lost 6 bases to trimming and J lost 8 bases; unmatched junction nucleotides: 15. The CDR3 DNA follows: TGTGCCAGCAGCTCAGGACACAGGGGACTCCCAGAAGCTTTCTTT. Protein: CASSSGHRGLPEAFF.

V is TRBV30 and J is TRBJ1-2; D is undetermined. The CDR3 covers 14 residues. CDR1 GTSNPN and CDR2 SVGIG come from the germline V gene (reference sequence). Deletions cut 3 bases from V and 8 bases from J, with 19 bases between. This chain's CDR3 is CAWSETYSPGGYTF. The CDR3 DNA reads TGTGCCTGGAGCGAGACATATTCCCCTGGGGGCTACACCTTC.